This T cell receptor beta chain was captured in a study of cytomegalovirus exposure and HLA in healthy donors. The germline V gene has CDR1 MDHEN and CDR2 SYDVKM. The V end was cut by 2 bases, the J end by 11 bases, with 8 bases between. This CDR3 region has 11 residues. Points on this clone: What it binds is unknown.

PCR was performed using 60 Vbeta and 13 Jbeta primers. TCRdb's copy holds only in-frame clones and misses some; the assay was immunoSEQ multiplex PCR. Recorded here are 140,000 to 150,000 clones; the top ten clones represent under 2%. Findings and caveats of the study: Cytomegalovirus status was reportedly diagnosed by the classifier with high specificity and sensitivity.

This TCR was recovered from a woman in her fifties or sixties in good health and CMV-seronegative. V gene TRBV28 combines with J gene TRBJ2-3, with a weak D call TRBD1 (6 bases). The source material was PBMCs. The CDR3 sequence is CASSLGRGQYF. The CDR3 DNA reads TGTGCCAGCAGTTTAGGCAGGGGGCAGTATTTT. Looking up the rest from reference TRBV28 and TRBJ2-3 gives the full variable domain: DVKVTQSSRYLVKRTGEKVFLECVQDMDHENMFWYRQDPGLGLRLIYFSYDVKMKEKGDIPEGYSVSREKKERFSLILESASTNQTSMYLCASSLGRGQYFGPGTRLTVL.